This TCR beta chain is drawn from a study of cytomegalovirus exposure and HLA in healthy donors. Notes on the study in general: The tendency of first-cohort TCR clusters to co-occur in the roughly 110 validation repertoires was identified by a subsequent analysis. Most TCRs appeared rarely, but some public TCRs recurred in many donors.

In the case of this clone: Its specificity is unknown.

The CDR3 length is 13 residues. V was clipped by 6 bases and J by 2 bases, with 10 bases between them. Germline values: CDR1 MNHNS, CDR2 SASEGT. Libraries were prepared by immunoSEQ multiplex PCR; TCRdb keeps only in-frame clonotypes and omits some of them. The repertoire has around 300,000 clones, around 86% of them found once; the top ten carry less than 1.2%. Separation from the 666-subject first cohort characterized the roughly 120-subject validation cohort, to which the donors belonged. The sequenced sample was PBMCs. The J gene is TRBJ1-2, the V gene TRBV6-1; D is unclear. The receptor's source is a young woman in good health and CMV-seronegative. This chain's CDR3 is CASSPSGNYGYTF. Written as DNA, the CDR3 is TGTGCCAGCAGCCCCTCGGGGAACTATGGCTACACCTTC.